What follows are 5 T cell receptor beta chains derived from one specimen sequenced in a study of read filtering for tumor transcriptome and immune sequencing (dated by TCRdb to 2018 to 2021). The instrument was an Illumina HiSeq 4000. Starting from approximately 400 ng RNA, TCR libraries were constructed with the Immunoverse kit using molecular barcoded adaptors that cover the alpha/delta and beta/gamma chains. TCRdb trimmed the raw reads at Q25, called clones with MiXCR and kept productive beta chains. Merged by CDR3 protein, the rows form single entries marked with the most common genes and DNA. This sample lists about 37,000 distinct CDR3 sequences; around 11% were detected once. The top ten hold approximately 37% of the sample. Sequences were obtained from a population of CD138-negative cells sorted from bone marrow. The sample's cell subset or site label, decoded: bone marrow mononuclear cells depleted of CD138+ plasma/myeloma cells by negative magnetic selection. The source of these receptors is a donor at least 40 years old with multiple myeloma.

This clonotype was counted ten times or more. J is TRBJ2-2 and V is TRBV7-9; weak D call: TRBD2 (6 bases). Per germline, CDR1 SEHNR and CDR2 FQNEAQ (reference sequence). Deletions cut 7 bases from V and 4 bases from J, with 13 bases between. The CDR3 covers 14 residues. CDR3 sequence reads: CASTPGGSTGELFF. The CDR3 bases are TGTGCCAGCACCCCCGGAGGGTCCACCGGGGAGCTGTTTTTT.

This rearrangement joins TRBV20-1 to TRBJ2-2, with D unresolved. This CDR3 has 11 amino acids. Per the germline V gene, CDR1 is DFQATT and CDR2 is SNEGSKA (reference sequence). The V end lost 3 bases, the J end lost 6 bases, and 5 bases lay between the germline ends. In nucleotides, the CDR3 is TGCAGTGCTAGCGGACCCGGGGAGCTGTTTTTT. This gives the protein CSASGPGELFF.

This clonotype has at least ten counts. V gene TRBV6-1 combines with J gene TRBJ1-6; D not resolved. The CDR3 totals 15 residues. Germline CDR1 is MNHNS and CDR2 is SASEGT. Trimming removed 6 bases at V and 9 bases at J, with 18 bases between. The CDR3 DNA sequence: TGTGCCAGCAGCCTGGTGTTGGAGGTTTCTTCACCCCTCCACTTT. This translates into CASSLVLEVSSPLHF.

This clonotype turned up a few times. Since a much larger clone is just one base distant, this may be a read error. The chain links TRBV20-1 to TRBJ2-4; no definite D call. The CDR3 is 15 residues long. Per germline, CDR1 DFQATT and CDR2 SNEGSKA (reference sequence). The V end lost 5 bases, the J end lost 0 bases, and 14 bases lay between the germline ends. The chain's CDR3 is CSAGSGYLAKNIQYF. The DNA for the CDR3 is TGCAGTGCTGGTTCTGGATACCTAGCCAAAAACATTCAGTACTTC.

This clonotype appeared many times. V is TRBV28 and J is TRBJ1-1; the match to TRBD1 covers 8 bases. This CDR3 region has 13 residues. Trimming cost V 2 bases and J 12 bases; bases outside gene matches: 8. Germline CDR1 is MDHEN and CDR2 is SYDVKM. CDR3 protein: CASSLSVDRVPFF. CDR3 DNA: TGTGCCAGCAGTTTAAGTGTGGACAGGGTGCCTTTCTTT. Full variable domain (missing parts from reference TRBV28 and TRBJ1-1): DVKVTQSSRYLVKRTGEKVFLECVQDMDHENMFWYRQDPGLGLRLIYFSYDVKMKEKGDIPEGYSVSREKKERFSLILESASTNQTSMYLCASSLSVDRVPFFGQGTRLTVV.